Listed here are 20 T cell receptor beta chains from one sample, sequenced in a study of blood T cells in healthy people across ages. Primers used in a second PCR of roughly 7 to 11 cycles were a sample-barcoded 5' primer and a J-beta primer mix. Via MiXCR, TCRdb re-called the 5' RACE reads, giving one row per CDR3 protein. This sample has roughly 1.5 million distinct CDR3 sequences, with less than 45% found just once. Sequenced material: blood. The receptor source for this set is a woman under 30 in good health.

This clonotype turned up a few times. The V and J genes are TRBV20-1 and TRBJ2-7; 7 nucleotides align to TRBD2. The V gene's germline CDR1 is DFQATT and CDR2 SNEGSKA (reference sequence). V dropped 0 bases and J dropped 7; count of bases not matched to a gene: 15. This CDR3 is built from 16 residues. The CDR3 here is CSARDRTRAPGNEQYF. Here the CDR3 DNA reads TGCAGTGCTAGAGATAGGACTAGGGCGCCCGGCAATGAGCAGTACTTC.

The chain couples TRBV7-9 to TRBJ2-3; no reliable D call. The CDR3 length is 13 residues. CDR1 and CDR2 (germline): SEHNR, FQNEAQ (reference sequence). Trimming stripped 0 bases from V and 10 bases from J, with 11 bases between. For the CDR3, the DNA is TGTGCCAGCAGCTTAGCGCAGGCTTTCGCGCAGTATTTT. As protein: CASSLAQAFAQYF.

In its sample, this clonotype was seen a few times. A read error may produce the germline difference seen at one junction end. This chain connects TRBV7-9 to TRBJ2-5; D tentatively fits TRBD1 or TRBD2 (5 bases each). The CDR3 runs to 14 residues. The germline V gene has CDR1 SEHNR and CDR2 FQNEAQ (reference sequence). The CDR3 spells CASSLPGPRETQYF. CDR3 bases: TGTGCTAGCAGCTTGCCGGGGCCGCGGGAGACCCAGTACTTC.

The chain combines TRBV20-1 with TRBJ2-5, with 12 bases fitting TRBD2. Trimming at V came to 0 bases and at J to 11 bases, leaving 13 bases not matched to a gene. Germline CDR1 DFQATT, CDR2 SNEGSKA (reference sequence). The CDR3 covers 16 residues. CDR3 DNA sequence: TGCAGTGCTAGAGACGTGAGACTAGCGGGAGCAGGGGAGCAGTACTTC. It encodes CSARDVRLAGAGEQYF.

In this sample, this clonotype turned up a few times. A read error may produce the germline difference seen at one junction end. For the CDR3, the DNA is TGTGCTAGCAGCCGGGCTCAAACTAGCTCTGAGCAGTTCTTC. It codes for CASSRAQTSSEQFF. The gene calls are TRBV7-7 and TRBJ2-1; D might be TRBD2 (6 bases). The germline gives CDR1 SSHAT, CDR2 FNYEAQ (reference sequence). CDR3 length: 14 amino acids.

V is TRBV19 and J is TRBJ2-7; unclear D gene. V gave up 3 bases and J gave up 2 bases, with 11 bases separating them. The CDR3 is 14 residues long. CDR1 and CDR2 from the germline V gene are LNHDA and SQIVND (reference sequence). The CDR3 loop is CASSIDGRAYEQYF. As DNA, the CDR3 is TGTGCCAGTAGTATCGACGGGCGAGCCTACGAGCAGTACTTC.

The chain carries TRBV6-1 and TRBJ1-2; 7 nucleotides line up with TRBD1. This CDR3 comprises 17 residues. Germline CDR1 is MNHNS and CDR2 is SASEGT. The junction had 16 bases not matched to a gene; V was cut back by 2 bases and J by 7 bases. CDR3 loop: CASSENRTGTTELGYTF. The CDR3 nucleotides are TGTGCCAGCAGTGAAAATAGGACAGGCACTACAGAGCTTGGCTACACCTTC.

J is TRBJ1-2 and V is TRBV20-1; 7 bases map to TRBD1. V was clipped by 0 bases and J by 5 bases; unmatched bases: 6. Looked up from germline, CDR1 is DFQATT and CDR2 is SNEGSKA (reference sequence). The CDR3 has 14 residues. The CDR3: CSARDIPTGYGYTF. The CDR3 DNA sequence: TGCAGTGCTAGAGATATCCCGACAGGGTATGGCTACACCTTC.

This sequence joins TRBV29-1 and TRBJ2-3, with 9 bases identical to TRBD1. Trimming cost V 4 bases and J 4 bases; bases outside gene matches: 9. This CDR3 is built from 15 residues. CDR1 and CDR2 (germline): SQVTM, ANQGSEA. Written as DNA, the CDR3 is TGCAGCGTTGTGGGGACAGGGAGACGGGCAGATACGCAGTATTTT. This codes for CSVVGTGRRADTQYF.

The chain has TRBV2 and TRBJ1-4; D is perhaps TRBD1 (5 bases). CDR1 is SNHLY and CDR2 is FYNNEI in the germline V gene. This CDR3 has 14 residues. Trimming shortened V by 5 bases and J by 6 bases, and 13 bases separated the two germline ends. The CDR3 protein is CASSMQGIDEKLFF. The CDR3 DNA reads as TGTGCCAGCAGTATGCAGGGAATTGATGAAAAACTGTTTTTT.

This clonotype was picked up a small number of times. V and J are TRBV27 and TRBJ2-3; 7 bases agree with TRBD2. With V trimmed by 0 bases and J by 4 bases, 4 bases remained unmatched. Germline assignment: CDR1 MNHEY and CDR2 SMNVEV (reference sequence). This CDR3 has 15 amino acids. The DNA for the CDR3 is TGTGCCAGCAGTTTATCGGCGGGAGCCTCAGATACGCAGTATTTT. It encodes CASSLSAGASDTQYF.

This chain links TRBV5-1 with TRBJ2-3; D tentatively reads TRBD1 or TRBD2 (5 bases each). Germline V gene sequence: CDR1 SGHRS, CDR2 YFSETQ. This CDR3 has 14 amino acids. Trimming stripped 3 bases from V and 6 bases from J, with 14 bases between. The CDR3 nucleotides are TGCGCCAGCAGCTGGGGCCCAAGAGGGGATACGCAGTATTTT. It is translated as CASSWGPRGDTQYF.

This clonotype came up a few times. V is TRBV2 and J is TRBJ2-5, with a weak D call TRBD2 (7 bases). The CDR3 has 14 residues. Germline loops: CDR1 SNHLY, CDR2 FYNNEI. Trimming left V 6 bases short and J 11 bases short, with 22 bases between. CDR3 in amino acids: CASRLAGAYNEQYF. DNA for the CDR3: TGTGCCAGCAGACTGGCGGGGGCCTACAATGAGCAGTACTTC.

This clonotype was recorded a few times. This rearrangement joins TRBV6-1 to TRBJ1-4; weak D call: TRBD1 (6 bases). V was clipped by 5 bases and J by 8 bases, with 18 bases between them. The V gene's germline CDR1 is MNHNS and CDR2 SASEGT. The CDR3 is made up of 15 amino acids. In nucleotides, the CDR3 is TGTGCCAGCAGTACAGGACAGCCCTTTTTGGAAAAACTGTTTTTT. Translating it yields CASSTGQPFLEKLFF.

This clonotype was detected a few times. The CDR3 DNA reads as TGTGCCAGCAGCTTAGCTTGGACTCGGGACACTGAAGCTTTCTTT. Its translation: CASSLAWTRDTEAFF. The rearrangement links TRBV7-9 to TRBJ1-1; D is uncertain. Deletions cut 0 bases from V and 3 bases from J, with 11 bases between. The CDR3 is 15 amino acids. CDR1 and CDR2 from the germline V gene are SEHNR and FQNEAQ (reference sequence).

Details on this clonotype: Mismatch with germline at one junction end may stem from a read error. V gene TRBV7-2 combines with J gene TRBJ2-7; D might be TRBD1 (6 bases). The CDR3 extends over 15 amino acids. The V gene's germline CDR1 is SGHTA and CDR2 FQGNSA. This CDR3 reads CASSIRGTDSYEQYF. CDR3 sequence (DNA): TGTGCCAGCAGCATCAGGGGAACAGACTCCTACGAGCAGTACTTT.

The chain links TRBV7-9 to TRBJ1-2; the D gene is possibly TRBD1 (5 bases). CDR1 SEHNR and CDR2 FQNEAQ come from the germline V gene (reference sequence). V was clipped by 5 bases and J by 0 bases, with 13 bases between them. This CDR3 has 15 amino acids. The CDR3 DNA follows: TGTGCCAGCAGCGAGGGACGGAGTGCTAACTATGGCTACACCTTC. Its translation is CASSEGRSANYGYTF.

V usage is TRBV12-3 or TRBV12-4 and J usage is TRBJ2-1; weak D call: TRBD1 (6 bases). Trimming took 7 bases from V and 2 from J, leaving 21 bases between them. The CDR3 sequence is 17 residues long. CDR3 loop: CASTPMGDRITYNEQFF. Written as DNA, the CDR3 is TGTGCCAGCACCCCCATGGGTGACAGGATCACCTACAATGAGCAGTTCTTC.

CDR3 bases: TGTGCCAGCAGCTTGCAGAGAGGCACAGATACGCAGTATTTT. Protein sequence: CASSLQRGTDTQYF. The V and J genes are TRBV7-2 and TRBJ2-3; D not resolved. The germline gives CDR1 SGHTA, CDR2 FQGNSA. V shed 3 bases and J shed 1 base, with 8 bases lying between them. The CDR3 length is 14 residues.

The chain combines TRBV29-1 with TRBJ2-3; 8 bases match TRBD2. V was pared by 5 bases and J by 2 bases, with 9 bases of the junction left unmatched. This CDR3 spans 15 amino acids. The germline CDR1 and CDR2 sequences are SQVTM and ANQGSEA. The CDR3 DNA sequence: TGCAGCGTTCATAAGCGGGGGACCGACACAGATACGCAGTATTTT. Protein: CSVHKRGTDTDTQYF.